The 25 T cell receptor beta chains in this list originate from one sample, sequenced in a study of blood T cell repertoires in COVID-19. This table comes from immunoSEQ multiplex PCR, and its TCRdb copy is limited to in-frame clones, with some not included. Here the sample spans about 280,000 clones, roughly 85% being singletons. Sequenced material: peripheral blood. The receptors shown here come from a man in his fifties with active or convalescent COVID-19.

The V and J genes are TRBV6-1 and TRBJ2-3, with a possible D match to TRBD1 (6 bases). Trimming took off 5 bases at V and 6 bases at J, with 15 bases between the two ends. The CDR3 totals 14 residues. Germline-derived CDR1 and CDR2 are MNHNS and SASEGT. CDR3 DNA: TGTGCCAGCAGTTTAAGGGGGAGTAGGGATACGCAGTATTTT. Amino acids: CASSLRGSRDTQYF.

This chain links TRBV10-3 with TRBJ2-3, with D hard to call. The CDR3 is 12 residues long. In germline, CDR1 is ENHRY, CDR2 SYGVKD. The V and J ends lost 8 bases and 4 bases respectively, with 10 bases between them. CDR3 nucleotide sequence: TGTGCCATCGGGCCTTTCCCAGATACGCAGTATTTT. This sequence encodes CAIGPFPDTQYF.

Note on this clone: In the same sample, other DNA sequences code for this CDR3. V usage is TRBV2 and J usage is TRBJ1-1; TRBD1 might be the D (5 bases). The length of the CDR3 is 13 residues. V shed 5 bases and J shed 2 bases, with 9 bases lying between them. Germline V gene data show CDR1 as SNHLY and CDR2 as FYNNEI. The CDR3 nucleotides read TGTGCCAGCAGTCGCGACAGTAACACTGAAGCTTTCTTT. Its protein is CASSRDSNTEAFF.

The chain couples TRBV3-1 (or the pseudogene TRBV3-2) to TRBJ1-2; a weak D match, TRBD1 (5 bases). Germline V gene sequence: CDR1 LGHDT, CDR2 YNNKEL (reference sequence). The CDR3 loop spans 16 amino acids. Trimming took 4 bases from V and 6 from J, leaving 21 bases between them. The CDR3 DNA follows: TGTGCCAGCAGCCCATACCGGCCCGGGGGGTTGGATGGCTACACCTTC. This sequence encodes CASSPYRPGGLDGYTF.

The J gene is TRBJ2-6, the V gene TRBV6-5; D is uncertain. This CDR3 contains 15 residues. Germline V lookup: CDR1 MNHEY, CDR2 SVGAGI. The ends were cut back, 7 bases at V and 4 bases at J, with 14 bases in the middle. CDR3: CASKSGATGANVLTF. CDR3 sequence (DNA): TGTGCCAGCAAGTCCGGAGCTACCGGGGCCAACGTCCTGACTTTC.

V and J are TRBV11-3 and TRBJ2-3; 10 nucleotides line up with TRBD2. This CDR3 region has 15 residues. V was pared by 3 bases and J by 1 base, with 1 base of the junction left unmatched. Per germline, CDR1 SGHNT and CDR2 YENEEA. Written as DNA, the CDR3 is TGTGCCAGCAGCTTTGGGACTAGCGGCACAGATACGCAGTATTTT. Encoded protein: CASSFGTSGTDTQYF.

This clone occurred once. The CDR3 region has the DNA TGTGCCAGCAGGCCGAGCTCCTACGAGCAGTACTTC. This sequence encodes CASRPSSYEQYF. The rearrangement links TRBV6-1 to TRBJ2-7; no firm D call. Germline assignment: CDR1 MNHNS and CDR2 SASEGT. Trimming removed 6 bases at V and 0 bases at J, with 6 bases between. The CDR3 length is 12 residues.

This clone was counted once. The chain couples TRBV30 to TRBJ2-5, with 9 positions matching TRBD2. Germline V gene sequence: CDR1 GTSNPN, CDR2 SVGIG (reference sequence). The CDR3 runs to 14 residues. Losses at the gene ends were 4 bases for V and 7 bases for J; bases not matched to a gene: 10. CDR3 residues: CAWTREGLRRTQYF. In nucleotides, the CDR3 is TGTGCCTGGACGCGGGAGGGCCTTCGAAGGACCCAGTACTTC. The complete variable domain, with remaining parts taken from reference TRBV30 and TRBJ2-5, reads SQTIHQWPATLVQPVGSPLSLECTVEGTSNPNLYWYRQAAGRGLQLLFYSVGIGQISSEVPQNLSASRPQDRQFILSSKKLLLSDSGFYLCAWTREGLRRTQYFGPGTRLLVL.

The genes are TRBV4-1 and TRBJ1-5; D perhaps matches TRBD1 (5 bases). There are 17 residues in the CDR3. V was cut by 0 bases and J by 1 base, with 13 bases left in between. CDR1 and CDR2 (germline): MGHRA, YSYEKL. CDR3 in amino acids: CASSQERGLGSNQPQHF. In DNA, the CDR3 is TGCGCCAGCAGCCAAGAACGGGGGTTGGGGAGCAATCAGCCCCAGCATTTT.

The J gene is TRBJ1-6, the V gene TRBV4-3, with D uncertain. This CDR3 has 13 amino acids. Trimming took off 0 bases at V and 8 bases at J, with 5 bases between the two ends. Germline V gene sequence: CDR1 LGHNA, CDR2 YSLEER. CDR3 in DNA: TGCGCCAGCAGCCAAGATCCGTATTCACCCCTCCACTTT. It translates to CASSQDPYSPLHF.

The V and J genes are TRBV10-2 and TRBJ1-1; 8 nucleotides agree with TRBD1. Germline CDR1 is WSHSY and CDR2 is SAAADI. The CDR3 spans 15 residues. V gave up 6 bases and J gave up 4 bases; unmatched junction bases: 10. CDR3 amino acids: CASSASRGLGTEAFF. The CDR3 bases are TGCGCCAGCAGCGCATCCAGGGGGCTTGGCACTGAAGCTTTCTTT.

This clone was observed a handful of times. This chain uses TRBV9 with TRBJ1-3, with 8 bases aligning to TRBD1. J lost 4 bases, V lost 4 bases, and 7 bases had no gene match. The CDR3 is made up of 15 amino acids. Germline assignment: CDR1 SGDLS and CDR2 YYNGEE. Here the CDR3 reads CASSPDRAGGNTIYF. The CDR3 DNA reads TGTGCCAGCAGCCCGGACAGGGCGGGAGGAAACACCATATATTTT.

V gene TRBV5-1 combines with J gene TRBJ1-2; the match to TRBD1 covers 7 bases. This CDR3 region has 15 residues. The V gene's germline CDR1 is SGHRS and CDR2 YFSETQ. Trimming at V came to 4 bases and at J to 8 bases, leaving 14 bases not matched to a gene. Written as DNA, the CDR3 is TGCGCCAGCAGCCCATCCCCGGCCCAGGGGGAAGGCTACACCTTC. This codes for CASSPSPAQGEGYTF.

A single count supports this clone. The CDR3 loop is CASSVTSGNYNEQFF. The CDR3 region has the DNA TGTGCCAGCAGCGTTACTAGCGGTAACTACAATGAGCAGTTCTTC. The rearrangement joins TRBV9 to TRBJ2-1; 8 bases map to TRBD2. The CDR3 spans 15 residues. Germline V gene sequence: CDR1 SGDLS, CDR2 YYNGEE. V gave up 2 bases and J gave up 3 bases; unmatched junction bases: 4.

This rearrangement joins TRBV6-1 to TRBJ1-6; no clear D. Germline V lookup: CDR1 MNHNS, CDR2 SASEGT. The CDR3 is 15 amino acids. V lost 1 base, J lost 4 bases, and 8 bases lay in between. CDR3 nucleotide sequence: TGTGCCAGCAGTGAAGGGCACGGGTATAATTCACCCCTCCACTTT. As protein: CASSEGHGYNSPLHF.

The chain carries TRBV4-1 and TRBJ2-2; no definite D call. Germline CDR1 and CDR2: MGHRA and YSYEKL. V shed 0 bases and J shed 6 bases, with 11 bases lying between them. The CDR3 contains 15 residues. This CDR3 is CASSQDSAYAGELFF. The CDR3 bases are TGCGCCAGCAGCCAAGATTCTGCCTACGCCGGGGAGCTGTTTTTT.

The rearrangement uses TRBV5-1 and TRBJ2-3; D possibly corresponds to TRBD2 (6 bases). V was cut by 1 base and J by 0 bases, with 12 bases left in between. CDR3 length: 16 amino acids. In germline, CDR1 is SGHRS, CDR2 YFSETQ. DNA of the CDR3: TGCGCCAGCAGCTTGTTAGCGGCCAGGAGCACAGATACGCAGTATTTT. Its protein product is CASSLLAARSTDTQYF.

In its sample, this clone was seen once. The rearrangement joins TRBV2 to TRBJ1-5; 7 positions agree with TRBD1. The CDR3 extends over 15 amino acids. V lost 6 bases, J lost 7 bases, and 12 bases stayed unmatched. Germline assignment: CDR1 SNHLY and CDR2 FYNNEI. CDR3 amino acids: CASRDRSGSGQPQHF. CDR3 coding DNA: TGTGCCAGCAGGGACAGGTCCGGGTCCGGCCAGCCCCAGCATTTT.

This chain uses TRBV24-1 with TRBJ2-1, with TRBD1 identical over 7 bases. The junction had 4 bases not matched to a gene; V was cut back by 3 bases and J by 3 bases. Germline CDR1 and CDR2: KGHDR and SFDVKD. This CDR3 region has 15 residues. This chain's CDR3 is CATSDTTGVYNEQFF. CDR3 bases: TGTGCCACCAGTGATACTACAGGGGTCTACAATGAGCAGTTCTTC.

Here the CDR3 reads CAISEARSVTGEAFF. The CDR3 DNA is TGTGCCATCAGTGAGGCGCGCTCGGTGACAGGCGAAGCTTTCTTT. The chain employs TRBV10-3 and TRBJ1-1; the D gene is possibly TRBD1 (6 bases). The germline V gene encodes CDR1 ENHRY and CDR2 SYGVKD. The CDR3 covers 15 residues. Trimming left V 2 bases short and J 8 bases short, with 18 bases between.

The J gene is TRBJ2-7, the V gene TRBV7-2, with D possibly matching TRBD1 (5 bases). Germline V gives CDR1 SGHTA, CDR2 FQGNSA. The V and J ends lost 5 bases and 0 bases respectively, with 17 bases between them. This CDR3 contains 16 residues. In nucleotides, the CDR3 is TGTGCCAGCAGCCAAGGGGTAGCCTTCCCCTCCTACGAGCAGTACTTC. Its translation is CASSQGVAFPSYEQYF.

The chain uses TRBV6-5 and TRBJ1-1; D ambiguous. With 6 bases removed from V and 2 bases from J, the gap between germline ends came to 13 bases. CDR1 is MNHEY and CDR2 is SVGAGI in the germline V gene. The CDR3 loop spans 14 amino acids. Here the CDR3 reads CASRSRYPNTEAFF. The CDR3 DNA follows: TGTGCCAGCAGGTCTAGATATCCAAACACTGAAGCTTTCTTT.

This clone has more than one count but fewer than ten. The chain employs TRBV7-8 and TRBJ2-7, with a possible D match to TRBD2 (9 bases). Per the germline V gene, CDR1 is SGHVS and CDR2 is FQNEAQ. Deletions cut 6 bases from V and 0 bases from J, with 27 bases between. The CDR3 extends over 19 amino acids. The CDR3, as DNA: TGTGCCAGCAGTCCGACAGGGGTCTTGACTAGCGGACTCTCCTACGAGCAGTACTTC. Amino acid sequence: CASSPTGVLTSGLSYEQYF.

The chain uses TRBV27 and TRBJ1-1; 8 bases agree with TRBD1. After removal of 5 bases from V and 1 base from J, the junction contained 9 bases not matched to a gene. The CDR3 has 16 amino acids. In germline, CDR1 is MNHEY, CDR2 SMNVEV (reference sequence). CDR3 in DNA: TGTGCCAGCAGTAAACATCCCGGGACAGGGAACACTGAAGCTTTCTTT. Translated: CASSKHPGTGNTEAFF.

The genes are TRBV18 and TRBJ2-7; TRBD1 matches at 11 bases. The J segment lost 2 bases and the V segment lost 2 bases, leaving 11 bases of the junction unmatched. From germline, CDR1 is KGHSH and CDR2 LQKENI. The CDR3 is 18 amino acids. This CDR3 is CASSPVGQGAGRPYEQYF. The DNA of the CDR3 is TGTGCCAGCTCACCAGTTGGACAGGGGGCTGGTAGGCCCTACGAGCAGTACTTC.